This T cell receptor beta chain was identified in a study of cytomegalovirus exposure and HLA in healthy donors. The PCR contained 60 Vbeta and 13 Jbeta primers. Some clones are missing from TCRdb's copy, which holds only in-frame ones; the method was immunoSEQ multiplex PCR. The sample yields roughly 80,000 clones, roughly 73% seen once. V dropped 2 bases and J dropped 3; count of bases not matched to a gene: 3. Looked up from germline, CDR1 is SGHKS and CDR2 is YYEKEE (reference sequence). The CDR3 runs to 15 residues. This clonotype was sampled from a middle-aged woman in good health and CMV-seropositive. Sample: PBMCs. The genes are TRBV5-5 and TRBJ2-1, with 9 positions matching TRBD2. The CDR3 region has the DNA TGTGCCAGCAGCTTATTAGCGGGAGACTACAATGAGCAGTTCTTC. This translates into CASSLLAGDYNEQFF.